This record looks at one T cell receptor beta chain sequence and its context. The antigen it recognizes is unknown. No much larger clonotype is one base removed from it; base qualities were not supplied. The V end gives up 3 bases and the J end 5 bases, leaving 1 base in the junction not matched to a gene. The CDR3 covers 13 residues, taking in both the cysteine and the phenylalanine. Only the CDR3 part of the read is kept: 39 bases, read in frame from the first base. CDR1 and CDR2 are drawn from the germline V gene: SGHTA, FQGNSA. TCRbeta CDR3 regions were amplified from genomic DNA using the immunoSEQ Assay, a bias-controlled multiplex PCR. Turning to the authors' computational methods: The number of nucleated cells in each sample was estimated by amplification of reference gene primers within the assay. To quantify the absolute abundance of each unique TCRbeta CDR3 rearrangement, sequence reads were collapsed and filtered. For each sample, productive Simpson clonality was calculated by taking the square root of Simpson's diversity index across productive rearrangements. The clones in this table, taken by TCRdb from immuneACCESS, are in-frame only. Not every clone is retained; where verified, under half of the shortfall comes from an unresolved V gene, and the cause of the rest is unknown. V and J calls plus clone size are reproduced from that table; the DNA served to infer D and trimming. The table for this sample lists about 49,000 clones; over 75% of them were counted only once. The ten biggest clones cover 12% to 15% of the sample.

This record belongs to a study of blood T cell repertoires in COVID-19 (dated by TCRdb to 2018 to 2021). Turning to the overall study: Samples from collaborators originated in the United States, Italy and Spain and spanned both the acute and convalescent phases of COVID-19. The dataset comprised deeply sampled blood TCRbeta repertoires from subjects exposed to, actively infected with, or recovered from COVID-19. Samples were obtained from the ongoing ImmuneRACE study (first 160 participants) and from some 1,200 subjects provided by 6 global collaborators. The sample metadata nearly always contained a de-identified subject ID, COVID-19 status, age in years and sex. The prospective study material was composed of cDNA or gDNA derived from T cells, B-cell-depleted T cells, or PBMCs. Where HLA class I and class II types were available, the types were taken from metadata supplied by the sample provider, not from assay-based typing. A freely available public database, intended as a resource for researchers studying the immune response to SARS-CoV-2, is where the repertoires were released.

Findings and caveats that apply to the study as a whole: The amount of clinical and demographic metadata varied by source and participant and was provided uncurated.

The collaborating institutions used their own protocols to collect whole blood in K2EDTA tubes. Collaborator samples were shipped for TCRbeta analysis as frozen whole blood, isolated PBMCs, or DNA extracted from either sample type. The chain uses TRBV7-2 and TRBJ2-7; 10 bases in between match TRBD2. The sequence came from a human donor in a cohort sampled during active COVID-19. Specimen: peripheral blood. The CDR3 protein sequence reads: CASSFTSGNEQYF. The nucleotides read TGTGCCAGCAGCTTCACTAGCGGGAACGAGCAGTACTTC.